This T cell receptor (beta chain) was captured by sequencing in a study of control samples from healthy donors and cancer patients. Measured with immunoSEQ multiplex PCR; TCRdb has only the in-frame clones, and not every one. The data contain about 170,000 clones, almost 90% of them seen just once; the ten biggest clones take up around 5%. Looked up from germline, CDR1 is KGHDR and CDR2 is SFDVKD. Trimming removed 6 bases from V and 4 bases from J, with 11 bases in between. The CDR3 consists of 13 residues. This receptor was taken from a woman in her 30s in good health. The sequenced sample was blood. The gene calls are TRBV24-1 and TRBJ1-1, with D uncertain. CDR3: CATSFGRSTEAFF. For the CDR3, the DNA is TGTGCCACCAGTTTCGGGAGGAGCACTGAAGCTTTCTTT.